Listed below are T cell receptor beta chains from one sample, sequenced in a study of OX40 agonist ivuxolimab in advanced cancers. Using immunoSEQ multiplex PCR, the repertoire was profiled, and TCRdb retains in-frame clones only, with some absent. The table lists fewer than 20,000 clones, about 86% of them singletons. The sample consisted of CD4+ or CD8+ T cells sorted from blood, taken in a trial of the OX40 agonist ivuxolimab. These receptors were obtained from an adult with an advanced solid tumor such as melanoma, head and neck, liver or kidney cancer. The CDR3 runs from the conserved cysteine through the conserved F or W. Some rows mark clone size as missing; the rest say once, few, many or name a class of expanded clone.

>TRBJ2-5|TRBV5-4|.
CASSGVGRETQYF
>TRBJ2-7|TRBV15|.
CATSRGDTSYEQYF
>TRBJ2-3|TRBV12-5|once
CASGRSGRSEDTQYF
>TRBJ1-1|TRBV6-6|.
CASSYGGHHTEAFF
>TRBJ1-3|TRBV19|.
CASSMLPGLAGNTIYF
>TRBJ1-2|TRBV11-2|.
CASSRGQKSNYGYTF
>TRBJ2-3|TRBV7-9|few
CASRPGLAGADTQYF
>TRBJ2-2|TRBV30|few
CAWTKGLGDTGELFF
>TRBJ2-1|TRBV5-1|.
CASGQDRAYNEQFF
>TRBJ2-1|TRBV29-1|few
CSVQPGDNEQFF
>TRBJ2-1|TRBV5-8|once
CASSSGSPLRNEQFF
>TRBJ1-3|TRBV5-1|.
CASSLVSGLVSGNTIYF
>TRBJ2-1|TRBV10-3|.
CAISGLRRDEQFF
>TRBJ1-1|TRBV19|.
CASSIRPRGRPLNTEAFF
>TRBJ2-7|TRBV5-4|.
CASSTRTGSDEQYF
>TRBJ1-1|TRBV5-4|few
CASSIPRGGEGQAFF
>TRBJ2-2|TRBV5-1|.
CASSHEAGGNTGELFF
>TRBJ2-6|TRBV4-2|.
CASSQVEGTKASGANVLTF
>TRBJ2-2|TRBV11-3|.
CASSFSDTGELFF
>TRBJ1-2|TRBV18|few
CASSPPGAWGYTF
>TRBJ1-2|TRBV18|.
CASSPGALNYGYTF
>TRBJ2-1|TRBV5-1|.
CASSLVILGDEQFF
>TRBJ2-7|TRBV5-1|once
CASSFGGGSYEQYF
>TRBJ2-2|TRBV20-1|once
CSAQGVGELFF
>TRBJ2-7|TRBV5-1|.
CASSLVTEAYEQYF
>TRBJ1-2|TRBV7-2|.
CASSLVGPGLYGYTF
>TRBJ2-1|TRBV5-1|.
CASSTRTVINEQFF
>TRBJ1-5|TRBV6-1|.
CASSEGIRGRLGAQHF
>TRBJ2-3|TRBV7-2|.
CASSLALGGPDTQYF
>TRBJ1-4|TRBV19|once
CASRGAEKLFF
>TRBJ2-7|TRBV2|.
CASSEGLHEQYF
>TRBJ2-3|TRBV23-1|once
CASSQSLGDGDTDTQYF
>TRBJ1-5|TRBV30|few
CAWSPAGDQPQHF
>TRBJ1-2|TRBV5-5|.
CASSFPDRGYGYTF
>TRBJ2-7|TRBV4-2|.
CASSQDRDRLGEQYF
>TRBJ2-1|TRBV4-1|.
CASSRTSGDNEQFF
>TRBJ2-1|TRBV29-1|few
CSVGPRRGQGRYNEQFF
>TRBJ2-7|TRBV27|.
CASSLSKDRAGLGHEQYF
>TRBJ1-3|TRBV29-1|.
CSVAESGNTIYF
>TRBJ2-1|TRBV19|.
CASSMGGGLYNEQFF
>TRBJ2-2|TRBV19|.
CASSFTGKLGITGELFF
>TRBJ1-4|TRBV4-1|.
CASSQEWRQGGGKLFF
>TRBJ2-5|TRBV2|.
CASSGGSSRDQETQYF
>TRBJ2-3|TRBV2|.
CASRLLAGGSADTQYF
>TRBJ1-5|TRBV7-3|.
CASSLSGGNQPQHF
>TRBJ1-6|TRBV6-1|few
CASSVGGSNSPLHF
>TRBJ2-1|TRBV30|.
CAWSRGGIYNEQFF
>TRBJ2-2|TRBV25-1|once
CASSGLMVGELFF
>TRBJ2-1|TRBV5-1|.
CASSLRTSGDNEQFF
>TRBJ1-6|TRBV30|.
CAWRVAGPNSPLHF
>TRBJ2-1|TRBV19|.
CASSPGQAYNEQFF